Here is one T cell receptor (beta chain) with its context. Its antigen is unknown. Each TCR beta cDNA library carried unique molecular identifiers. The source material, roughly 0.9 to 11 million T cells, gave rise to 500,000 or so cDNA molecules. TCRdb itself ran the PCR reads through MiXCR, one entry per CDR3 protein. This sample has roughly 580,000 distinct CDR3 sequences, with roughly 45% found just once. The data are from a study of post-analysis software for immune sequencing data. Study-level findings and limits: TRBV5-6, TRBV5-1 and TRBV20-1 belonged to a set of about 5 TRBV segments that were more frequent in patients than controls.

CDR3 length equals 16 residues. From germline, CDR1 is LNHNV and CDR2 YYDKDF (reference sequence). V shed 5 bases and J 1 base; nucleotides not matched to a gene: 9. This sequence was found in a girl under 18 with multiple sclerosis. The chain carries TRBV15 and TRBJ2-5; TRBD1 matches at 8 bases. The source material was blood. This CDR3 is CATSARQGSLQETQYF. CDR3 DNA: TGTGCCACCAGCGCTAGACAGGGGTCGCTCCAAGAGACCCAGTACTTC.